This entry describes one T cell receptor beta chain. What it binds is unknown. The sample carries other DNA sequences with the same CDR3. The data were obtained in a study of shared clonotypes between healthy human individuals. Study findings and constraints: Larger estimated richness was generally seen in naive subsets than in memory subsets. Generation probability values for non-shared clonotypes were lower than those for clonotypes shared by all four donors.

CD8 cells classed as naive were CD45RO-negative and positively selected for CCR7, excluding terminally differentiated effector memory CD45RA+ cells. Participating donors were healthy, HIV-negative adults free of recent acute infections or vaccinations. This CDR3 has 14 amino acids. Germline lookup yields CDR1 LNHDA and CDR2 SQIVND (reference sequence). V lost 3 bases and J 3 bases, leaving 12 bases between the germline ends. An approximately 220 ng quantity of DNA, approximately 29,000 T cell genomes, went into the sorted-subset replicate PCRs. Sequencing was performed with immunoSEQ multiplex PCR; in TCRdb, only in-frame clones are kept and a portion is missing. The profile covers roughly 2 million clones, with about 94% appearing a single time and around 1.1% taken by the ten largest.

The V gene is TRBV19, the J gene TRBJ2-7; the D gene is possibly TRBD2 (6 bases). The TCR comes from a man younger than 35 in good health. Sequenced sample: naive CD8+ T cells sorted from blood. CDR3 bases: TGTGCCAGTAGTATTGGAGCGGGTGACTACGAGCAGTACTTC. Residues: CASSIGAGDYEQYF. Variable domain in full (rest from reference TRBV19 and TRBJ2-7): DGGITQSPKYLFRKEGQNVTLSCEQNLNHDAMYWYRQDPGQGLRLIYYSQIVNDFQKGDIAEGYSVSREKKESFPLTVTSAQKNPTAFYLCASSIGAGDYEQYFGPGTRLTVT.